This TCR beta chain was profiled in a study of cytomegalovirus exposure and HLA in healthy donors. Findings and caveats of the study: Among the CMV-associated chains, three were confirmed in vitro as specific for CMV antigens.

This clone appeared a single time. Its antigen is not identified. The assay was immunoSEQ multiplex PCR, and TCRdb's table has in-frame clones only and misses some. This sample has 100,000 to 150,000 clones, with 90% to 96% found just once. The V gene lost 3 bases and the J gene lost 0 bases, with 13 bases spanning the gap. Germline V gene lookup returns CDR1 SGDLS and CDR2 YYNGEE. CDR3 length: 16 amino acids. This clonotype originated in a man aged 18-30 years in good health and CMV-seronegative. Sequencing was carried out using PBMCs. The rearrangement uses TRBV9 and TRBJ2-1; a possible D gene is TRBD2 (6 bases). The DNA for the CDR3 is TGTGCCAGCAGCGCTAGGTTAGCGGACTCCTACAATGAGCAGTTCTTC. This translates into CASSARLADSYNEQFF.